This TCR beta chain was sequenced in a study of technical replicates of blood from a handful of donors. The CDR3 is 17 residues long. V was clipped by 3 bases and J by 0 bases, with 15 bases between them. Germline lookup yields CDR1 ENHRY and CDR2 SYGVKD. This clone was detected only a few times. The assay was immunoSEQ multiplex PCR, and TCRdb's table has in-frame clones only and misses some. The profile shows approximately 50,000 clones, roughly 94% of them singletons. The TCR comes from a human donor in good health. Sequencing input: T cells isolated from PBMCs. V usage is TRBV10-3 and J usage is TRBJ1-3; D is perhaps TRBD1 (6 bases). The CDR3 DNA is TGTGCCATCAGTGACTCACAGGGAGCTTACTCTGGAAACACCATATATTTT. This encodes CAISDSQGAYSGNTIYF.